A selection of T cell receptor beta chains follows, all from one sample in a study of blood T cell repertoires in COVID-19. The data were produced by immunoSEQ multiplex PCR, yet TCRdb's version contains in-frame clones alone and is incomplete. The sample yields 200,000 to 300,000 clones, approximately 80% seen once. Input material: peripheral blood. The receptors shown here come from a woman in her 70s with acute or convalescent COVID-19. CDR3s include the opening cysteine and the closing phenylalanine or tryptophan. The D gene is left open where the match is weak. Some rows mark clone size as missing; the rest say once, few, many or name a class of expanded clone.

V gene,D gene,J gene,clone size,CDR3 protein,CDR3 DNA
TRBV7-8,TRBD1,TRBJ1-2,-,CASSLGRGPGYGYTF,TGTGCCAGCAGCTTGGGAAGGGGGCCAGGCTATGGCTACACCTTC
TRBV7-2,TRBD1,TRBJ2-7,-,CASSSDRGSYEQYF,TGTGCCAGCAGCTCCGACAGGGGCTCCTACGAGCAGTACTTC
TRBV5-4,-,TRBJ1-3,-,CASSSSGQRVPNSGNTIYF,TGTGCCAGCAGCTCAAGTGGACAGCGCGTACCCAACTCTGGAAACACCATATATTTT
TRBV27,-,TRBJ1-6,-,CASSLRGFNSPLHF,TGTGCCAGCAGTTTAAGGGGTTTTAATTCACCCCTCCACTTT
TRBV27,TRBD1,TRBJ1-1,-,CASSSRTGGVTEAFF,TGTGCCAGCAGTTCCCGGACAGGGGGTGTCACTGAAGCTTTCTTT
TRBV28,TRBD1,TRBJ1-5,-,CASRPGQGGAQPQHF,TGTGCCAGCAGGCCCGGACAGGGAGGGGCTCAGCCCCAGCATTTT
TRBV18,-,TRBJ1-2,once,CASSPSGQIGGYTF,TGTGCCAGCTCACCATCAGGACAGATTGGTGGCTACACCTTC
TRBV11-2,-,TRBJ2-6,-,CASSLDPVSGANVLTF,TGTGCCAGCAGCTTAGATCCAGTCTCTGGGGCCAACGTCCTGACTTTC
TRBV5-1,TRBD1,TRBJ2-7,-,CASSGTTGNYEQYF,TGCGCCAGCAGCGGAACGACAGGGAACTACGAGCAGTACTTC
TRBV23-1,-,TRBJ2-7,few,CASSQQSPSTQYF,TGCGCCAGCAGTCAGCAATCACCCAGTACACAGTACTTC
TRBV9,-,TRBJ2-1,-,CASSVEEGIGEQFF,TGTGCCAGCAGCGTAGAGGAGGGTATCGGTGAGCAGTTCTTC
TRBV27,-,TRBJ1-2,-,CASSFRGRGGYTF,TGTGCCAGCAGTTTCAGGGGAAGGGGTGGCTACACCTTC
TRBV5-1,-,TRBJ1-1,-,CASLKSPGHTNTEAFF,TGCGCCAGCCTCAAATCCCCTGGACACACGAACACTGAAGCTTTCTTT
TRBV3-1/TRBV3-2,-,TRBJ1-1,-,CASRRTSGNTEAFF,TGTGCCAGCAGACGGACTTCTGGGAACACTGAAGCTTTCTTT
TRBV29-1,-,TRBJ1-2,-,CSVTDSNYGYTF,TGCAGCGTGACCGACAGTAACTATGGCTACACCTTC
TRBV6-2/TRBV6-3,TRBD1,TRBJ1-5,-,CASSDPTGMGSQPQHF,TGTGCCAGCAGCGACCCGACAGGGATGGGTTCTCAGCCCCAGCATTTT
TRBV30,-,TRBJ1-6,-,CAWSVPGSPLHF,TGTGCCTGGAGTGTCCCGGGGTCACCCCTCCACTTT
TRBV5-4,TRBD1,TRBJ1-2,-,CASSRLISVGTGGNYGYTF,TGTGCCAGCAGCCGCTTAATATCCGTTGGGACAGGGGGGAACTATGGCTACACCTTC
TRBV18,-,TRBJ1-2,-,CASSPRARGYGYTF,TGTGCCAGCTCACCTCGGGCCAGGGGCTATGGCTACACCTTC
TRBV5-1,-,TRBJ2-5,-,CASSLFRQQQETQYF,TGCGCCAGCAGCTTGTTCCGACAGCAGCAAGAGACCCAGTACTTC
TRBV28,-,TRBJ1-3,-,CASTLMTGVALSGNTIYF,TGTGCCAGCACCCTAATGACAGGAGTGGCCCTCTCTGGAAACACCATATATTTT
TRBV5-1,TRBD1,TRBJ2-2,-,CASTDRAQSPGELFF,TGCGCCAGCACCGACAGGGCCCAAAGCCCCGGGGAGCTGTTTTTT
TRBV5-1,TRBD1,TRBJ1-1,few,CASSLFTGGNTEAFF,TGCGCCAGCAGCCTCTTCACAGGGGGGAACACTGAAGCTTTCTTT
TRBV19,-,TRBJ1-1,-,CASRSRQTVTFF,TGTGCCAGTAGAAGTCGCCAAACAGTAACTTTCTTT
TRBV3-1/TRBV3-2,TRBD2,TRBJ2-3,-,CASSREGLAADTQYF,TGTGCCAGCAGCCGCGAGGGACTAGCGGCAGATACGCAGTATTTT
TRBV10-3,TRBD2,TRBJ2-1,-,CAISESGGGYNEQFF,TGTGCCATCAGTGAGTCTGGCGGGGGATACAATGAGCAGTTCTTC
TRBV10-3,TRBD1,TRBJ1-5,-,CAIRGQGNNQPQHF,TGTGCCATCAGGGGACAGGGAAACAATCAGCCCCAGCATTTT
TRBV7-6,TRBD1,TRBJ1-6,-,CASSLGFGTGESPLHF,TGTGCCAGCAGCTTAGGTTTTGGGACAGGGGAGTCACCCCTCCACTTT
TRBV6-5,-,TRBJ1-4,-,CAIRGPNEKLFF,TGTGCCATCCGAGGCCCAAATGAAAAACTGTTTTTT
TRBV7-2,-,TRBJ1-3,-,CASSSNSGGTGNTIYF,TGTGCCAGCAGCTCCAACTCGGGGGGTACTGGAAACACCATATATTTT
TRBV4-3,-,TRBJ1-1,-,CASSQVRENTEAFF,TGCGCCAGCAGCCAAGTGCGGGAGAACACTGAAGCTTTCTTT
TRBV5-1,-,TRBJ2-6,-,CASSLDGIGANVLTF,TGCGCCAGCAGCTTGGACGGGATCGGGGCCAACGTCCTGACTTTC
TRBV10-2,-,TRBJ1-1,few,CASSAYRVGTEAFF,TGCGCCAGCAGTGCTTACAGGGTGGGCACTGAAGCTTTCTTT
TRBV4-1,-,TRBJ1-3,-,CASSHPNRVGAPMGSGNTIYF,TGCGCCAGCAGCCACCCAAACCGCGTGGGGGCACCTATGGGCTCTGGAAACACCATATATTTT
TRBV19,TRBD1,TRBJ1-1,few,CASSQQGQGEAFF,TGTGCCAGTAGTCAGCAGGGACAGGGAGAAGCTTTCTTT
TRBV5-1,-,TRBJ2-5,few,CASSPQGEETQYF,TGCGCCAGCAGCCCGCAGGGTGAGGAGACCCAGTACTTC
TRBV27,-,TRBJ1-2,once,CASSASARQGHGYTF,TGTGCCAGCAGTGCCAGCGCGCGCCAGGGGCATGGCTACACCTTC
TRBV6-2/TRBV6-3,-,TRBJ1-5,-,CASSSQPFYQPQHF,TGTGCCAGCAGTTCACAGCCTTTCTACCAGCCCCAGCATTTT
TRBV5-1,TRBD1,TRBJ2-2,few,CASSLGTGGFTGELFF,TGCGCCAGCAGCCTGGGAACAGGGGGCTTTACCGGGGAGCTGTTTTTT
TRBV11-2,-,TRBJ1-1,-,CASSLNGMNTEAFF,TGTGCCAGCAGCTTAAACGGGATGAACACTGAAGCTTTCTTT
TRBV2,-,TRBJ1-5,-,CASRQHNQPQHF,TGTGCCAGTAGACAGCACAATCAGCCCCAGCATTTT
TRBV3-1/TRBV3-2,-,TRBJ1-5,many,CASSHDAGDTLHF,TGTGCCAGCAGCCATGACGCCGGGGACACCCTGCATTTT
TRBV2,-,TRBJ1-6,-,CASSADGGTGSPLHF,TGTGCCAGCAGTGCGGACGGAGGTACTGGATCACCCCTCCACTTT
TRBV4-3,-,TRBJ2-3,-,CASSQDYGGGTDTQYF,TGCGCCAGCAGCCAAGACTACGGGGGAGGCACAGATACGCAGTATTTT
TRBV9,-,TRBJ1-3,-,CASSPQGMISGNTIYF,TGTGCCAGCAGCCCCCAGGGTATGATTTCTGGAAACACCATATATTTT
TRBV3-1/TRBV3-2,-,TRBJ2-5,-,CASSQGTREISGQFSGETQYF,TGTGCCAGCAGCCAAGGCACAAGGGAGATATCGGGACAATTTTCGGGAGAGACCCAGTACTTC
TRBV3-1/TRBV3-2,-,TRBJ2-7,once,CASSPTGVTYEQYF,TGTGCCAGCAGCCCCACGGGGGTGACCTACGAGCAGTACTTC
TRBV6-2/TRBV6-3,TRBD2,TRBJ2-5,-,CASSYRLAGVQETQYF,TGTGCCAGCAGTTACCGACTAGCGGGGGTCCAAGAGACCCAGTACTTC
TRBV25-1,-,TRBJ1-2,-,CASSEEVPNYGYTF,TGTGCCAGCAGTGAGGAGGTCCCTAACTATGGCTACACCTTC
TRBV3-1/TRBV3-2,TRBD2,TRBJ2-1,-,CASSLLTSGVSNEQFF,TGTGCCAGCAGCCTCCTTACTAGCGGGGTAAGCAATGAGCAGTTCTTC
TRBV18,-,TRBJ2-7,-,CASSSQGGSYEQYF,TGTGCCAGCTCCTCCCAGGGTGGGTCCTACGAGCAGTACTTC
TRBV4-3,-,TRBJ1-2,-,CASSQDTSPNYGYTF,TGCGCCAGCAGCCAAGATACCAGTCCAAACTATGGCTACACCTTC
TRBV15,TRBD1,TRBJ2-7,-,CATSRDQGTGYEQYF,TGTGCCACCAGCAGAGATCAGGGGACAGGTTACGAGCAGTACTTC
TRBV24-1,-,TRBJ1-2,-,CATSERNRDGYTF,TGTGCCACCAGTGAACGCAACAGGGATGGCTACACCTTC
TRBV18,-,TRBJ1-2,once,CASSPGSGINYGYTF,TGTGCCAGCTCACCAGGGTCCGGGATCAACTATGGCTACACCTTC
TRBV19,TRBD1,TRBJ1-1,-,CASRPDRGRVEAFF,TGTGCCAGTAGGCCAGACAGGGGAAGAGTTGAAGCTTTCTTT
TRBV27,TRBD1,TRBJ1-2,-,CASSSQGAEGYTF,TGTGCCAGCAGTTCACAGGGGGCGGAGGGCTACACCTTC
TRBV11-2,-,TRBJ1-6,-,CASSLSPQVGDSPLHF,TGTGCCAGCAGCTTATCCCCGCAGGTCGGGGATTCACCCCTCCACTTT